Each of the 13 T cell receptor beta chains below was sequenced from the same sample in a study of Ad26.COV2.S vaccination and SARS-CoV-2 variants. Noted treatment: some 19 received Ad26.COV2.S at low or high dose, single or two shots; a few received placebo; per-sample allocation not given. Collection of samples fell on day 63 after the first vaccine or placebo injection. The assay was immunoSEQ multiplex PCR, and TCRdb's table has in-frame clones only and misses some. Of approximately 450,000 clones listed, about 93% are singletons. The sample was peripheral blood, taken in a trial of Ad26.COV2.S vaccine versus placebo. The source is a person aged 18-60 years who received the Ad26.COV2.S COVID-19 vaccine or a placebo.

The chain couples TRBV2 to TRBJ2-2; D is tentatively TRBD1 or TRBD2 (5 bases each). Trimming removed 1 base at V and 0 bases at J, with 18 bases between. This CDR3 is built from 19 residues. CDR1 and CDR2 from the germline V gene are SNHLY and FYNNEI. The CDR3 coding sequence is TGTGCCAGCAGTGAAGAACGGATACTCCGGGGCCCGAACACCGGGGAGCTGTTTTTT. Its translation: CASSEERILRGPNTGELFF. The complete variable domain, with remaining parts taken from reference TRBV2 and TRBJ2-2, reads EPEVTQTPSHQVTQMGQEVILRCVPISNHLYFYWYRQILGQKVEFLVSFYNNEISEKSEIFDDQFSVERPDGSNFTLKIRSTKLEDSAMYFCASSEERILRGPNTGELFFGEGSRLTVL.

The chain joins TRBV23-1 to TRBJ2-1; no clear D. TRBV23-1 is known as an ORF, though its function is uncertain. The CDR3 extends over 13 amino acids. V was trimmed by 6 bases and J by 6 bases, leaving 12 bases between them. The CDR3 DNA reads as TGCGCCAGCAGCTACACCACAGTCAATGAGCAGTTCTTC. Residues: CASSYTTVNEQFF.

This clone was observed once. The chain links TRBV15 to TRBJ1-1; D might be TRBD1 (5 bases). Germline assignment: CDR1 LNHNV and CDR2 YYDKDF (reference sequence). The V gene lost 4 bases and the J gene lost 0 bases, with 18 bases spanning the gap. The CDR3 has 17 amino acids. The CDR3 spells CATSTIAGRNLNTEAFF. Here the CDR3 DNA reads TGTGCCACCAGCACCATTGCAGGGAGGAACTTGAACACTGAAGCTTTCTTT.

V is TRBV5-1 and J is TRBJ2-7; D is possibly TRBD1 (6 bases). The CDR3 runs 15 residues. V lost 5 bases and J lost 0, with 15 bases in between. Looked up from germline, CDR1 is SGHRS and CDR2 is YFSETQ. CDR3 amino acids: CASRLLGGHSYEQYF. CDR3 in DNA: TGCGCCAGCAGGTTGTTAGGGGGTCACTCCTACGAGCAGTACTTC.

The table lists this clone with a few counts. The rearrangement links TRBV19 to TRBJ1-1; D might be TRBD1 (5 bases). Looked up from germline, CDR1 is LNHDA and CDR2 is SQIVND (reference sequence). Between the trimmed V and J ends, which lost 10 bases and 4 bases, there was a span of 25 bases. There are 16 residues in the CDR3. The CDR3 spells CATTSLGGTFGTEAFF. CDR3 sequence (DNA): TGTGCCACAACATCCTTGGGGGGAACTTTTGGCACTGAAGCTTTCTTT.

The chain recombines TRBV6-5 with TRBJ2-7, with a weak D call TRBD1 (6 bases). CDR1 is MNHEY, CDR2 SVGAGI, per germline. CDR3 length: 16 amino acids. Between the trimmed V and J ends, which lost 0 bases and 2 bases, there was a span of 14 bases. The CDR3 loop reads CASSYSRQVPAYEQYF. As DNA, the CDR3 is TGTGCCAGCAGTTACTCCCGACAGGTCCCCGCCTACGAGCAGTACTTC.

The gene calls are TRBV6-5 and TRBJ2-1; TRBD2 matches 9 bases. Germline V gene data show CDR1 as MNHEY and CDR2 as SVGAGI. The CDR3 extends over 15 amino acids. Trimming removed 2 bases from V and 7 bases from J; junction bases left unmatched: 6. CDR3 amino acids: CASSYGLAGLNEQFF. In DNA form, the CDR3 reads TGTGCCAGCAGTTACGGCCTAGCGGGACTTAATGAGCAGTTCTTC.

This clone has just a few counts. J is TRBJ2-7 and V is TRBV10-3, with 13 bases fitting TRBD2. CDR3 length: 15 amino acids. Germline CDR1 reads ENHRY; CDR2 reads SYGVKD. V shed 6 bases and J 2 bases; nucleotides not matched to a gene: 4. CDR3 protein: CAISPGLAGPYEQYF. In DNA, the CDR3 is TGTGCCATCAGCCCGGGACTAGCGGGGCCCTACGAGCAGTACTTC.

The CDR3 region has the DNA TGTGCCAGCAGTTATTGGGAGGGTCAGCCCCAGCATTTT. Translation: CASSYWEGQPQHF. The J gene is TRBJ1-5, the V gene TRBV12-3 or TRBV12-4; D not certain. This CDR3 has 13 amino acids. Trimming removed 4 bases at V and 6 bases at J, with 10 bases between.

J is TRBJ1-2 and V is TRBV7-2, with D hard to call. Germline V CDR1 and CDR2: SGHTA, FQGNSA. Trimming shortened V by 5 bases and J by 6 bases, and 13 bases separated the two germline ends. The CDR3 consists of 13 residues. The CDR3 coding sequence is TGTGCCAGCAGCCCCAGCCGGGTGGATGGCTACACCTTC. Its protein is CASSPSRVDGYTF.

This clone appeared a single time. The chain couples TRBV30 to TRBJ2-7; D is uncertain. CDR1 GTSNPN and CDR2 SVGIG come from the germline V gene (reference sequence). This CDR3 is 12 amino acids long. V was cut by 1 base and J by 2 bases, with 6 bases left in between. The CDR3 nucleotides are TGTGCCTGGAGTGCGCTACCCTACGAGCAGTACTTC. The encoded protein is CAWSALPYEQYF.

The chain has TRBV28 and TRBJ1-1; weak D call: TRBD1 (5 bases). There are 17 residues in the CDR3. Trimming removed 6 bases from V and 1 base from J, with 21 bases in between. Germline CDR1 and CDR2: MDHEN and SYDVKM. This chain's CDR3 is CASSMGLTEGSNTEAFF. DNA of the CDR3: TGTGCCAGCAGCATGGGACTCACTGAGGGGTCGAACACTGAAGCTTTCTTT. Full variable domain (outside the CDR3, taken from reference TRBV28 and TRBJ1-1): DVKVTQSSRYLVKRTGEKVFLECVQDMDHENMFWYRQDPGLGLRLIYFSYDVKMKEKGDIPEGYSVSREKKERFSLILESASTNQTSMYLCASSMGLTEGSNTEAFFGQGTRLTVV.

This clone was picked up one time. The genes are TRBV28 and TRBJ2-7; 7 bases match TRBD1. This CDR3 region has 15 residues. J gave up 0 bases and V 1 base, and 3 bases lay outside the gene matches. Germline assignment: CDR1 MDHEN and CDR2 SYDVKM. CDR3 DNA: TGTGCCAGCAGTTTATCGCACAGGGGCTCCTACGAGCAGTACTTC. It codes for CASSLSHRGSYEQYF.